This TCR beta chain was profiled in a study of cytomegalovirus exposure and HLA in healthy donors. This clone has more than one count but fewer than ten. The PCR contained 60 Vbeta and 13 Jbeta primers. Using immunoSEQ multiplex PCR, the repertoire was profiled, and TCRdb retains in-frame clones only, with some absent. The sample carries some 180,000 clones, about 9% recorded once. Germline V gives CDR1 KGHSH, CDR2 LQKENI. The CDR3 is made up of 16 amino acids. V was shortened by 1 base and J by 1 base, with 13 bases between the two germline ends. This TCR was sampled from a woman between 25 and 40 years old in good health and CMV-seropositive. V usage is TRBV18 and J usage is TRBJ1-1; a weak D match, TRBD1 (5 bases). Sample: PBMCs. The CDR3 nucleotides read TGTGCCAGCTCACCACTAGGGGCGGGAGGGAACACTGAAGCTTTCTTT. It specifies CASSPLGAGGNTEAFF.